This TCR beta chain was observed in a study of blood T cells in healthy people across ages. Regarding the study as a whole: Changes seen in expanded clonotypes were possibly confounded by donor CMV status left unknown.

Next came a second PCR, run for about 7 to 12 cycles, which used a sample-barcoded 5' primer along with a J-beta primer mix. Tagging of each cDNA molecule was performed by a template-switch adaptor with 12 random nucleotides. Every sample produced at least 2.5 million CDR3-containing paired-end reads. TCRdb re-called the 5' RACE reads with MiXCR, one entry per CDR3 protein. In the table there are 1.2 million to 1.5 million distinct CDR3 sequences, 59% of which are singletons. Details on this clonotype: The antigen remains unidentified. An end of the junction differs from the germline gene, which may be a read error.

This TCR came from a man between 18 and 35 years old in good health. Specimen: blood.

The chain's CDR3 is CSARAGQGDYGYAF. CDR3 DNA sequence: TGCAGTGCTAGAGCGGGACAGGGGGACTATGGCTACGCCTTC. The V and J genes are TRBV20-1 and TRBJ1-2, with 11 nucleotides matching TRBD1. The CDR3 sequence is 14 residues long. CDR1 is DFQATT and CDR2 is SNEGSKA in the germline V gene (reference sequence).